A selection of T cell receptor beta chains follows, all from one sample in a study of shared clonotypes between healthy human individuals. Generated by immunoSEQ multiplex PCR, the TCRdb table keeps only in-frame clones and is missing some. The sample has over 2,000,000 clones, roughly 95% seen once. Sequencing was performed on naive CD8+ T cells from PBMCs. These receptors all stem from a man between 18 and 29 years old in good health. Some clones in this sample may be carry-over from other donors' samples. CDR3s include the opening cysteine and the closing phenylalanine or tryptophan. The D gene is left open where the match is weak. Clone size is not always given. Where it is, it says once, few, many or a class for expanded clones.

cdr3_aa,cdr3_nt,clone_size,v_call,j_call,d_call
CASSTWTGGNEKLFF,TGTGCCAGCAGCACGTGGACAGGGGGCAACGAAAAACTGTTTTTT,-,TRBV9,TRBJ1-4,TRBD1
CASSLELADFYNEQFF,TGTGCCAGCAGCTTAGAACTAGCGGATTTCTACAATGAGCAGTTCTTC,-,TRBV11-2,TRBJ2-1,TRBD2
CASSYSTGPNEQFF,TGTGCCAGCAGTTACTCGACGGGACCGAATGAGCAGTTCTTC,-,TRBV6-6,TRBJ2-1,-
CASSLSVPRELFF,TGTGCCAGCAGTTTATCGGTCCCGAGGGAGCTGTTTTTT,-,TRBV27,TRBJ2-2,-
CASSIRLESYEQYF,TGTGCCAGTAGTATCAGACTAGAATCCTACGAGCAGTACTTC,-,TRBV19,TRBJ2-7,-
CASSTGGRVMNTEAFF,TGCGCCAGCAGCACGGGCGGGCGAGTCATGAACACTGAAGCTTTCTTT,-,TRBV5-1,TRBJ1-1,-
CASSLEYGPGSLVDEQYF,TGTGCCAGCAGCCTTGAGTACGGCCCTGGGTCCCTTGTCGACGAGCAGTACTTC,-,TRBV4-2,TRBJ2-7,-
CASSSTRGVYEQYF,TGTGCCAGCAGCTCGACCAGGGGGGTCTACGAGCAGTACTTC,-,TRBV7-9,TRBJ2-7,-
CASSQVGQGHYGYTF,TGCGCCAGCAGCCAAGTGGGACAGGGGCACTATGGCTACACCTTC,-,TRBV4-1,TRBJ1-2,TRBD1
CASSVGVGTEAFF,TGTGCCAGCAGCGTAGGGGTCGGGACTGAAGCTTTCTTT,-,TRBV9,TRBJ1-1,-
CASSGSGPLREQYF,TGTGCCAGCAGTGGAAGCGGGCCCCTTAGGGAGCAGTACTTC,-,TRBV27,TRBJ2-7,-
CASQGTSGSRVTYEQYF,TGTGCCAGTCAGGGGACTAGCGGGAGTAGGGTGACCTACGAGCAGTACTTC,-,TRBV2,TRBJ2-7,TRBD2
CASSFVAGVYNEQFF,TGTGCCAGCAGCTTCGTCGCGGGGGTATACAATGAGCAGTTCTTC,-,TRBV7-9,TRBJ2-1,TRBD2
CASSLTRDTMPHEQYF,TGCGCCAGCAGCTTAACGCGGGACACTATGCCTCACGAGCAGTACTTC,-,TRBV5-1,TRBJ2-7,-
CASSQEGYGQPQHF,TGTGCCAGCAGCCAAGAAGGGTACGGCCAGCCCCAGCATTTT,-,TRBV4-2,TRBJ1-5,-
CSVERDNSLYF,TGCAGCGTTGAAAGGGACAACAGTCTTTACTTC,-,TRBV29-1,TRBJ2-7,-
CASSEGGQGPNTEAFF,TGTGCCAGCAGCGAAGGGGGACAGGGCCCGAACACTGAAGCTTTCTTT,few,TRBV9,TRBJ1-1,TRBD1
CASSEDSSISYEQYF,TGTGCCAGCAGTGAGGACAGTTCAATCTCCTACGAGCAGTACTTC,-,TRBV27,TRBJ2-7,-
CASGWRSPSYEQYF,TGTGCCAGCGGCTGGCGATCTCCCTCCTACGAGCAGTACTTC,-,TRBV28,TRBJ2-7,-
CASSDTGGITGELFF,TGCGCCAGCAGCGACACAGGGGGCATCACCGGGGAGCTGTTTTTT,-,TRBV10-1,TRBJ2-2,TRBD1
CAWSVYRGDTQYF,TGTGCCTGGAGTGTATATAGGGGAGATACGCAGTATTTT,-,TRBV30,TRBJ2-3,-
CASSTPRETGFSGANVLTF,TGTGCCAGCAGCACCCCTCGCGAGACAGGGTTCTCTGGGGCCAACGTCCTGACTTTC,-,TRBV7-9,TRBJ2-6,TRBD1
CASSLSLAGVEEQFF,TGTGCCAGCAGTTTATCACTAGCGGGAGTTGAGGAGCAGTTCTTC,-,TRBV27,TRBJ2-1,TRBD2
CASSLGQSYGYTF,TGTGCCAGCAGCTTAGGACAGAGCTATGGCTACACCTTC,-,TRBV13,TRBJ1-2,-
CASRYWTGGANVLTF,TGTGCCAGCAGATATTGGACAGGGGGAGCCAACGTCCTGACTTTC,-,TRBV28,TRBJ2-6,TRBD1
CASSLTGRNQPQHF,TGTGCCAGCAGTCTGACAGGGCGCAATCAGCCCCAGCATTTT,few,TRBV6-1,TRBJ1-5,TRBD1
CASSAGRGGLYNQPQHF,TGTGCCAGCAGTGCCGGAAGAGGGGGGCTATATAATCAGCCCCAGCATTTT,-,TRBV6-1,TRBJ1-5,-
CASSPGQIYGYTF,TGTGCCAGCAGCCCGGGACAGATCTATGGCTACACCTTC,-,TRBV7-9,TRBJ1-2,TRBD1
CASSPRIRGWQYF,TGTGCCAGCAGCCCCAGGATTCGAGGCTGGCAGTACTTC,-,TRBV7-8,TRBJ2-7,-
CASSSTSGRAKDTQYF,TGTGCCAGCAGCTCGACGAGCGGGAGGGCGAAAGATACGCAGTATTTT,-,TRBV5-4,TRBJ2-3,TRBD2
CASSPPLALHEQFF,TGTGCCAGCTCACCCCCCCTGGCGTTGCATGAGCAGTTCTTC,once,TRBV18,TRBJ2-1,-
CASYGTDSYEQYF,TGCGCCAGCTACGGGACAGACTCCTACGAGCAGTACTTC,-,TRBV5-1,TRBJ2-7,TRBD1
CNAHVGGEQYF,TGCAACGCCCACGTTGGTGGCGAGCAGTACTTC,-,TRBV29-1,TRBJ2-7,-
CASRGEGFAPDTQYF,TGTGCCAGCAGAGGCGAGGGGTTTGCTCCAGATACGCAGTATTTT,-,TRBV27,TRBJ2-3,-
CASSFGPKLTSGIANEQYF,TGTGCCAGCAGTTTTGGCCCGAAACTCACTAGCGGGATCGCAAACGAGCAGTACTTC,-,TRBV27,TRBJ2-7,TRBD2
CASTFNWREPYNEQFF,TGTGCCAGCACCTTTAACTGGCGGGAGCCCTACAATGAGCAGTTCTTC,-,TRBV27,TRBJ2-1,TRBD2
CASSSPGLSGRGTDTQYF,TGTGCCAGCAGCTCCCCAGGCCTTAGCGGGAGAGGGACAGATACGCAGTATTTT,-,TRBV7-2,TRBJ2-3,TRBD2
CASSASGPYEQYF,TGTGCCAGCAGCGCTAGCGGTCCCTACGAGCAGTACTTC,-,TRBV9,TRBJ2-7,TRBD2
CASSLKLPGVSNQPQHF,TGTGCCAGCAGTTTAAAACTACCGGGGGTTAGCAATCAGCCCCAGCATTTT,-,TRBV27,TRBJ1-5,-
CASSLLLGSDPGGYTF,TGTGCCAGCAGTTTACTCCTAGGATCGGACCCGGGGGGCTACACCTTC,-,TRBV27,TRBJ1-2,-
CASSLTVRRIASGANVLTF,TGTGCCAGCAGCTTGACCGTTAGACGGATCGCCTCTGGGGCCAACGTCCTGACTTTC,-,TRBV7-6,TRBJ2-6,-
CASSLTGTQNEQYF,TGTGCCAGCAGTTTAACCGGGACCCAAAACGAGCAGTACTTC,-,TRBV6-5,TRBJ2-7,-
CASRGGPSTDTQYF,TGTGCCAGCCGGGGAGGTCCTAGCACAGATACGCAGTATTTT,-,TRBV28,TRBJ2-3,-
CATSRPQETQYF,TGTGCCACCAGCCGGCCACAAGAGACCCAGTACTTC,-,TRBV15,TRBJ2-5,-
CASSSLAGAGFGSEQYF,TGTGCCAGTAGTAGCCTAGCGGGAGCCGGGTTCGGTAGCGAGCAGTACTTC,-,TRBV19,TRBJ2-7,TRBD2
CASSSLAVVPDTQYF,TGCGCCAGCAGCTCCTTAGCGGTTGTGCCAGATACGCAGTATTTT,-,TRBV5-1,TRBJ2-3,-
CASSQGGRSYEQYF,TGCGCCAGCAGCCAGGGGGGCAGGTCCTACGAGCAGTACTTC,-,TRBV4-1,TRBJ2-7,-
CASSSTLTGRTDTQYF,TGTGCCAGCAGCTCGACTTTGACAGGGCGGACAGATACGCAGTATTTT,-,TRBV9,TRBJ2-3,TRBD1